Shown below are 10 T cell receptor beta chains from a single sample sequenced in a study of shared clonotypes between healthy human individuals. The data were produced by immunoSEQ multiplex PCR, yet TCRdb's version contains in-frame clones alone and is incomplete. The sample records approximately 440,000 clones, roughly three quarters being singletons. Sequencing was carried out using PBMCs. The source is a woman aged 35 to 49 in good health. Some clones in this sample may be carry-over from other donors' samples.

The chain couples TRBV7-9 to TRBJ2-3; D not certain. With 2 bases removed from V and 0 bases from J, the gap between germline ends came to 9 bases. Per germline, CDR1 SEHNR and CDR2 FQNEAQ (reference sequence). There are 15 residues in the CDR3. DNA for the CDR3: TGTGCCAGCAGCTTATTCACTGCTAGCACAGATACGCAGTATTTT. This sequence encodes CASSLFTASTDTQYF.

Points on this clone: Only one base separates this from a far larger clonotype, so it likely reflects a read error. The rearrangement joins TRBV27 to TRBJ2-7; TRBD2 aligns across 7 bases. V lost 6 bases to trimming and J lost 2 bases; unmatched junction nucleotides: 7. Germline values: CDR1 MNHEY, CDR2 SMNVEV (reference sequence). This CDR3 is 14 amino acids long. In DNA, the CDR3 is TGTGCCAGCAGGGAGAGCGGGAAGGCCTACGAGCAGTACTTC. Residues: CASRESGKAYEQYF.

The chain has TRBV7-6 and TRBJ2-7; tentatively, D is TRBD1 (5 bases). Germline CDR1 reads SGHVS; CDR2 reads FNYEAQ. Trimming cost V 1 base and J 4 bases, with 14 bases left between them. The CDR3 spans 15 residues. The CDR3 here is CASSLDSLTEYEQYF. The CDR3 DNA reads as TGTGCCAGCAGCTTAGATAGCCTGACAGAATACGAGCAGTACTTC.

This clone was found a few times. The chain links TRBV30 to TRBJ2-7, with D unresolved. The CDR3 consists of 11 residues. Germline CDR1 is GTSNPN and CDR2 is SVGIG (reference sequence). Trimming cost V 2 bases and J 6 bases, with 8 bases left between them. CDR3 loop: CAWSSLFEQYF. CDR3 nucleotide sequence: TGTGCCTGGAGTTCCCTCTTCGAGCAGTACTTC.

On this clone: The same CDR3 arises from other DNA sequences in this sample as well. The V call is TRBV27, the J call TRBJ1-5; 8 bases map to TRBD1. V gave up 5 bases and J gave up 6 bases; unmatched junction bases: 3. The CDR3 loop spans 13 amino acids. CDR1 is MNHEY and CDR2 is SMNVEV in the germline V gene (reference sequence). The CDR3 sequence is CASSGTGGQPQHF. The CDR3 bases are TGTGCCAGCAGTGGGACAGGCGGTCAGCCCCAGCATTTT.

The chain recombines TRBV21-1 with TRBJ1-6; the table's TRBD1 call for D was not verified on the DNA. TRBV21-1 is an annotated pseudogene. This CDR3 is built from 17 residues. CDR3 DNA sequence: TGTGCCAGCAGCAAAGAACACAGGGATATCGAGCAGGTCACCCTCCACTTT. It encodes CASSKEHRDIEQVTLHF.

V gene TRBV7-9 combines with J gene TRBJ2-2; 8 nucleotides align to TRBD2. Per the germline V gene, CDR1 is SEHNR and CDR2 is FQNEAQ (reference sequence). Trimming took 3 bases from V and 6 from J; bases not matched to a gene: 3. The CDR3 loop spans 14 amino acids. CDR3 region: CASSFDGRAGELFF. CDR3 sequence (DNA): TGTGCCAGCAGCTTCGACGGGAGGGCCGGGGAGCTGTTTTTT.

This clone showed up just once. The J gene is TRBJ2-3, the V gene TRBV29-1; tentative D call: TRBD2 (6 bases). The V end was cut by 6 bases, the J end by 1 base, with 11 bases between. Germline V gene data show CDR1 as SQVTM and CDR2 as ANQGSEA. This CDR3 region has 13 residues. The CDR3 DNA is TGCAGCGTGCGGGATACCGGCACAGATACGCAGTATTTT. Encoded protein: CSVRDTGTDTQYF.

On this clone itself: A single base separates this from a much larger clone, so it may be a read error. The chain is built from TRBV7-3 and TRBJ2-5; a possible D gene is TRBD1 (5 bases). The CDR3 has 15 amino acids. Germline values: CDR1 SGHTA, CDR2 FQGTGA. The CDR3 bases are TGTGCCAGCAGCGTAACAGGTGCCCCGACGGAGACCCAGTACTTC. Its protein is CASSVTGAPTETQYF.

A note on this clone: This may be a read error: a much more frequent sequence differs by one nucleotide. This chain uses TRBV30 with TRBJ2-1; D could derive from TRBD1 or TRBD2 (5 bases each). Per the germline V gene, CDR1 is GTSNPN and CDR2 is SVGIG (reference sequence). The CDR3 is made up of 13 amino acids. This CDR3 reads CAWTGSSYNGQFF. The DNA for the CDR3 is TGTGCCTGGACAGGGAGCTCCTACAATGGGCAGTTCTTC.